These 18 T cell receptor beta chains originate from one sample sequenced in a study of graft-versus-host responses after intestinal transplantation. Here immunoSEQ multiplex PCR was the method, and the copy in TCRdb shows in-frame clones only, minus some. The sample has 95,000 to 110,000 clones; roughly 86% are singletons. These receptors' targets are unknown. This material consisted of unstimulated CD4+ T cells sorted from spleen or lymph node cells, taken before transplant. The receptors come from a human donor who was the organ donor for an intestinal transplant.

The V call is TRBV7-3, the J call TRBJ2-1; 9 bases fit TRBD1. The germline CDR1 and CDR2 sequences are SGHTA and FQGTGA. J lost 9 bases, V lost 5 bases, and 11 bases had no gene match. This CDR3 spans 15 amino acids. In nucleotides, the CDR3 is TGTGCCAGCAGCCCCTCGGGACAGGGAATAGGTGAGCAGTTCTTC. Amino acid sequence: CASSPSGQGIGEQFF.

The CDR3 DNA follows: TGTGCCATCACGGGCTACAGGGCCAATTCACCCCTCCACTTT. Translating gives CAITGYRANSPLHF. The chain combines TRBV7-9 with TRBJ1-6, with TRBD1 as a possible D gene (6 bases). There are 14 residues in the CDR3. CDR1 is SEHNR and CDR2 is FQNEAQ in the germline V gene (reference sequence). Trimming cost V 10 bases and J 7 bases, with 17 bases left between them.

This clone has only one observation. CDR3 sequence: CAISATTSGSYNEQFF. Here the CDR3 DNA reads TGTGCCATCAGTGCGACAACTAGCGGTTCCTACAATGAGCAGTTCTTC. V usage is TRBV10-3 and J usage is TRBJ2-1; 8 bases agree with TRBD2. Trimming took 4 bases from V and 1 from J; bases not matched to a gene: 6. Looked up from germline, CDR1 is ENHRY and CDR2 is SYGVKD. The CDR3 spans 16 residues.

This chain joins TRBV6-1 and TRBJ1-6; 8 bases fit TRBD1. The germline V gene encodes CDR1 MNHNS and CDR2 SASEGT. The V segment lost 6 bases and the J segment 6 bases; nucleotides outside the gene matches: 4. This CDR3 contains 14 residues. This CDR3 is CASRTDRGNSPLHF. The CDR3 DNA reads TGTGCCAGCAGGACCGACAGGGGTAATTCACCCCTCCACTTT.

This chain connects TRBV12-2 to TRBJ2-3; the D segment call TRBD2 is taken from the table without a DNA check. TRBV12-2 has pseudogene status. The CDR3 has 18 amino acids. The CDR3 bases are TGTGCAAGTCGCCGGGACAGGGGGACTAGCGGGGGGCCAGATACGCAGTATTTT. This gives the protein CASRRDRGTSGGPDTQYF.

The chain is built from TRBV12-5 and TRBJ1-3; D is unresolved. The CDR3 length is 16 residues. V lost 3 bases, J lost 0 bases, and 12 bases lay in between. The germline CDR1 and CDR2 sequences are LGHNT and FRNRAP. Here the CDR3 DNA reads TGTGCTAGTGGTTTTACTCAATCCTCCTCTGGAAACACCATATATTTT. Encoded protein: CASGFTQSSSGNTIYF. Complete variable domain (other parts from reference TRBV12-5 and TRBJ1-3): DARVTQTPRHKVTEMGQEVTMRCQPILGHNTVFWYRQTMMQGLELLAYFRNRAPLDDSGMPKDRFSAEMPDATLATLKIQPSEPRDSAVYFCASGFTQSSSGNTIYFGEGSWLTVV.

The rearrangement joins TRBV6-1 to TRBJ2-3, with 9 positions matching TRBD1. Germline CDR1 reads MNHNS; CDR2 reads SASEGT. The CDR3 contains 14 residues. V was clipped by 6 bases and J by 6 bases; unmatched bases: 7. In DNA, the CDR3 is TGTGCCAGCAGAGACAGGGGGTATCGGGATACGCAGTATTTT. Amino acid sequence: CASRDRGYRDTQYF.

This sequence joins TRBV25-1 and TRBJ1-1, with D unresolved. The V and J ends lost 5 bases and 3 bases respectively, with 16 bases between them. CDR1 is MGHDK and CDR2 is SYGVNS in the germline V gene. The CDR3 spans 15 residues. CDR3 coding DNA: TGTGCCAGCAGTCGGTCCGGAGCAAGGGACACTGAAGCTTTCTTT. This encodes CASSRSGARDTEAFF. Supplemented by reference TRBV25-1 and TRBJ1-1, the full variable domain reads EADIYQTPRYLVIGTGKKITLECSQTMGHDKMYWYQQDPGMELHLIHYSYGVNSTEKGDLSSESTVSRIRTEHFPLTLESARPSHTSQYLCASSRSGARDTEAFFGQGTRLTVV.

Of note for this clone: Other DNA sequences of this sample code for an identical CDR3. The chain has TRBV19 and TRBJ1-3, with D possibly TRBD1 on 6 matching bases. V was shortened by 3 bases and J by 0 bases, with 12 bases between the two germline ends. CDR1 and CDR2 (germline): LNHDA, SQIVND (reference sequence). The CDR3 contains 16 residues. The CDR3 protein is CASSIWGQSSGNTIYF. Written as DNA, the CDR3 is TGTGCCAGTAGTATTTGGGGGCAGTCCTCTGGAAACACCATATATTTT.

V usage is TRBV28 and J usage is TRBJ2-7, with D unclear. This CDR3 contains 11 residues. Germline CDR1 MDHEN, CDR2 SYDVKM. Trimming pared 4 bases from V and 8 bases from J, leaving 9 bases between. Here the CDR3 reads CASSSSHQQYF. CDR3 DNA: TGTGCCAGCAGTTCCTCCCACCAGCAGTACTTC.

V is TRBV7-6 and J is TRBJ2-7, with 7 bases aligning to TRBD1. This CDR3 is 14 amino acids long. The V gene end was trimmed by 7 bases and the J gene end by 4 bases; junction bases not matched to a gene: 10. Germline V lookup: CDR1 SGHVS, CDR2 FNYEAQ. The DNA for the CDR3 is TGTGCCAGCACACTCCGACAGGGCGCATACGAGCAGTACTTC. It codes for CASTLRQGAYEQYF.

This clone appeared a few times. This chain joins TRBV4-1 and TRBJ2-1; 7 nucleotides match TRBD2. Germline-derived CDR1 and CDR2 are MGHRA and YSYEKL. This CDR3 is 16 amino acids long. J gave up 5 bases and V 1 base, and 8 bases lay outside the gene matches. In DNA form, the CDR3 reads TGCGCCAGCAGCCAAGGGTTTGCGGGGGTGAACAATGAGCAGTTCTTC. Protein sequence: CASSQGFAGVNNEQFF.

The V call is TRBV9, the J call TRBJ2-2, with D tentatively TRBD1 (6 bases). With 0 bases removed from V and 4 bases from J, the gap between germline ends came to 13 bases. CDR1 and CDR2 (germline): SGDLS, YYNGEE. The CDR3 length is 16 residues. DNA for the CDR3: TGTGCCAGCAGCGTAGGGTCAGGGGCGGTCACCGGGGAGCTGTTTTTT. Its protein product is CASSVGSGAVTGELFF.

The chain is built from TRBV25-1 and TRBJ1-1, with a tentative D call TRBD1 (5 bases). The germline V and J ends were trimmed by 3 bases and 6 bases, with 11 bases remaining between them. This CDR3 region has 13 residues. Germline V gives CDR1 MGHDK, CDR2 SYGVNS. The CDR3 nucleotides are TGTGCCAGCAGTGACAGGGTTGGGGCTGAAGCTTTCTTT. Protein product: CASSDRVGAEAFF.

J is TRBJ2-3 and V is TRBV2; 10 bases map to TRBD1. CDR1 SNHLY and CDR2 FYNNEI come from the germline V gene. The CDR3 is made up of 14 amino acids. The junction had 4 bases not matched to a gene; V was cut back by 5 bases and J by 5 bases. The CDR3 bases are TGTGCCAGCAGTACCGGACAGGGGGAAGATACGCAGTATTTT. This translates into CASSTGQGEDTQYF.

The J gene is TRBJ2-7, the V gene TRBV6-5; 8 bases agree with TRBD2. Losses at the gene ends were 2 bases for V and 3 bases for J; bases not matched to a gene: 6. Germline lookup yields CDR1 MNHEY and CDR2 SVGAGI. The CDR3 runs to 15 residues. Written as DNA, the CDR3 is TGTGCCAGCAGTTACACCCCCGGGACTAGCTACGAGCAGTACTTC. Its translation is CASSYTPGTSYEQYF.

V usage is TRBV11-2 and J usage is TRBJ2-1, with D uncertain. The ends were cut back, 5 bases at V and 0 bases at J, with 8 bases in the middle. Germline CDR1 and CDR2: SGHAT and FQNNGV. The CDR3 runs to 14 residues. CDR3 sequence: CASSPRVSYNEQFF. The CDR3 region has the DNA TGTGCCAGCAGCCCCCGTGTCTCCTACAATGAGCAGTTCTTC. The whole variable domain, remainder taken from reference TRBV11-2 and TRBJ2-1, is EAGVAQSPRYKIIEKRQSVAFWCNPISGHATLYWYQQILGQGPKLLIQFQNNGVVDDSQLPKDRFSAERLKGVDSTLKIQPAKLEDSAVYLCASSPRVSYNEQFFGPGTRLTVL.

This chain connects TRBV6-1 to TRBJ2-7; maybe TRBD2 (5 bases). Trimming took 10 bases from V and 3 from J, leaving 22 bases between them. Germline CDR1 reads MNHNS; CDR2 reads SASEGT. The CDR3 covers 15 residues. CDR3 DNA sequence: TGTGCCATCGAGCTCGACGGCGGACTTTTCTACGAGCAGTACTTC. This translates into CAIELDGGLFYEQYF.